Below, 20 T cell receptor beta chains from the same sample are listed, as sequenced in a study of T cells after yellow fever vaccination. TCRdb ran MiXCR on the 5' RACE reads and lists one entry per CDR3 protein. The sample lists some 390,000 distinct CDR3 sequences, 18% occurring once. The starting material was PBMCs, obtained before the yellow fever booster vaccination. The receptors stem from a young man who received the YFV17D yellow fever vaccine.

In DNA form, the CDR3 reads TGCAGCGTTGAAGGTTGGGGGGCCAACGGGGAGCTGTTTTTT. This sequence encodes CSVEGWGANGELFF. The chain uses TRBV29-1 and TRBJ2-2; tentatively, D is TRBD1 or TRBD2 (6 bases each). This CDR3 region has 14 residues. CDR1 is SQVTM, CDR2 ANQGSEA, per germline. The V gene lost 1 base and the J gene lost 7 bases, with 13 bases spanning the gap.

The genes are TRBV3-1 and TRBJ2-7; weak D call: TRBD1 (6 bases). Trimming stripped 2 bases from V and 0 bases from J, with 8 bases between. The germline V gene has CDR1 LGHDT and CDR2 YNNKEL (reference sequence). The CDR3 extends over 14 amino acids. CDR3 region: CASSQRGGSYEQYF. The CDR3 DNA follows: TGTGCCAGCAGCCAACGAGGGGGCTCCTACGAGCAGTACTTC.

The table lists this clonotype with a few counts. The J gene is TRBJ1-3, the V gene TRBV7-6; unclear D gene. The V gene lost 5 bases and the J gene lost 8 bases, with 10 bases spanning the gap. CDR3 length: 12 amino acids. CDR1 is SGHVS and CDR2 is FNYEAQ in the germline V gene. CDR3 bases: TGTGCCAGCAGCCTCGGTGAAGACACCATATATTTT. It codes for CASSLGEDTIYF. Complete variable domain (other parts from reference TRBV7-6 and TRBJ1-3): GAGVSQSPRYKVTKRGQDVALRCDPISGHVSLYWYRQALGQGPEFLTYFNYEAQQDKSGLPNDRFSAERPEGSISTLTIQRTEQRDSAMYRCASSLGEDTIYFGEGSWLTVV.

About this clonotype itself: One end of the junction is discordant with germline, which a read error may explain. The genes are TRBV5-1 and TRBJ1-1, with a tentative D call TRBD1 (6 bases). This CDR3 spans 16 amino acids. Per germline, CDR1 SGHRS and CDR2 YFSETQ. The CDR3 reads CASSLVQDSMNTEGFF. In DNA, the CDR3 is TGCGCCAGCAGCTTGGTACAGGACAGCATGAACACTGAAGGTTTCTTT.

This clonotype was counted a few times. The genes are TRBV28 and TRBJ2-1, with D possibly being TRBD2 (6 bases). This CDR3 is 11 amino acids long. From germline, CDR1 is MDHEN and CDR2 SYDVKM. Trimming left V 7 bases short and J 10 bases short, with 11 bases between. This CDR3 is CASNGGAEQFF. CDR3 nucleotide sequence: TGTGCCAGCAATGGCGGGGCCGAGCAGTTCTTC. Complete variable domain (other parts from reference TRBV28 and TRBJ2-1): DVKVTQSSRYLVKRTGEKVFLECVQDMDHENMFWYRQDPGLGLRLIYFSYDVKMKEKGDIPEGYSVSREKKERFSLILESASTNQTSMYLCASNGGAEQFFGPGTRLTVL.

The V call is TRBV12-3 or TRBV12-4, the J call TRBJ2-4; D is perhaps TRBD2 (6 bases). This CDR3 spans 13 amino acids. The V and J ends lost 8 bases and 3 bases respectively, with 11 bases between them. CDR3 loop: CASQRGSKNIQYF. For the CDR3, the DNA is TGTGCCAGCCAACGGGGGAGCAAAAACATTCAGTACTTC.

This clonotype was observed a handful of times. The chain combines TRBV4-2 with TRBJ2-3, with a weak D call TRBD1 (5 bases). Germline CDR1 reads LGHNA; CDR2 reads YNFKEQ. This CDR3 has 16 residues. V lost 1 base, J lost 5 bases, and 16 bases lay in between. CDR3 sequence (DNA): TGTGCCAGCAGCCAAGTGGGGCAACCCCTGGGAGATACGCAGTATTTT. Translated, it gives CASSQVGQPLGDTQYF.

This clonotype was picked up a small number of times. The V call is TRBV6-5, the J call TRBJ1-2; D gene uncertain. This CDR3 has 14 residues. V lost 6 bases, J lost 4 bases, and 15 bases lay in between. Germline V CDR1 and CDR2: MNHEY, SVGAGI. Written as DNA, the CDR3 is TGTGCCAGCAGGTCCTCACAGACGGGCTATGGCTACACCTTC. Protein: CASRSSQTGYGYTF.

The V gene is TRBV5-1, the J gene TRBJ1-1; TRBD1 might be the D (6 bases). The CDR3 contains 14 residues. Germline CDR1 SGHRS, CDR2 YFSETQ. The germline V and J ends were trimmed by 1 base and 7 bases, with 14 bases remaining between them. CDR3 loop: CASSLSLSDSEAFF. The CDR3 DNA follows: TGCGCCAGCAGCTTGTCCCTGTCGGACAGTGAAGCTTTCTTT.

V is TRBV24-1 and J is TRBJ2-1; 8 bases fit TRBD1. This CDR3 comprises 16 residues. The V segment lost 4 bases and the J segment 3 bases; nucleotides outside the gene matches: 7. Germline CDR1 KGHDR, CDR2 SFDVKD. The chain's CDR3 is CATSEKGQGYYNEQFF. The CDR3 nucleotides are TGTGCCACCAGTGAGAAAGGACAGGGATACTACAATGAGCAGTTCTTC.

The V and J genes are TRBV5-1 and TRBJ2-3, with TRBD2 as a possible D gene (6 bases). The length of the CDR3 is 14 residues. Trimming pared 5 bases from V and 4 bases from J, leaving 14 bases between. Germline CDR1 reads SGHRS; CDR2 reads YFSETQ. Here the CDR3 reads CASSPGELADTQYF. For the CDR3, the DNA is TGCGCCAGCAGTCCGGGAGAGTTGGCAGATACGCAGTATTTT.

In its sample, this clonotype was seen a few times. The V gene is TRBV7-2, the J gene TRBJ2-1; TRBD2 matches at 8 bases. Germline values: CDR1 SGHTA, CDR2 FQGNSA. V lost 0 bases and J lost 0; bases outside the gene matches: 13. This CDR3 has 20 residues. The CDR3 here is CASSLALLAGGPYSYNEQFF. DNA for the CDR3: TGTGCCAGCAGCTTAGCGCTTCTTGCGGGGGGCCCGTACTCCTACAATGAGCAGTTCTTC.

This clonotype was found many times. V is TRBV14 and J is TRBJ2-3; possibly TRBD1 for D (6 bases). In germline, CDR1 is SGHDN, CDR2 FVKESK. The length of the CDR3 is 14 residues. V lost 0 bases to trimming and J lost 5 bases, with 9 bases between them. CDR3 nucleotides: TGTGCCAGCAGCCAAGACGTACAGGGAGATACGCAGTATTTT. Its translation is CASSQDVQGDTQYF. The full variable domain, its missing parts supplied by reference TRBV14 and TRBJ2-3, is EAGVTQFPSHSVIEKGQTVTLRCDPISGHDNLYWYRRVMGKEIKFLLHFVKESKQDESGMPNNRFLAERTGGTYSTLKVQPAELEDSGVYFCASSQDVQGDTQYFGPGTRLTVL.

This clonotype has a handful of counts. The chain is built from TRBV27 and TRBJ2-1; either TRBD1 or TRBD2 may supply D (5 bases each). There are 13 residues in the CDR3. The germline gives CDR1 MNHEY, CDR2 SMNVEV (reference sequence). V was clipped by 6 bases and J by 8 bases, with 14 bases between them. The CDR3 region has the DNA TGTGCCAGCAGGTCCCTCAGGGACCATGAGCAGTTCTTC. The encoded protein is CASRSLRDHEQFF.

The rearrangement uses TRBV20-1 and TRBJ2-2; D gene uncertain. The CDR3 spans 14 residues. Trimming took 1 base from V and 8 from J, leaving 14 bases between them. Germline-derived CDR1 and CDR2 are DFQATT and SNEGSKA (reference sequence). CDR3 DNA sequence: TGCAGTGCTAGAGCAGCTTACCAGACTGGGGAGCTGTTTTTT. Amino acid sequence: CSARAAYQTGELFF.

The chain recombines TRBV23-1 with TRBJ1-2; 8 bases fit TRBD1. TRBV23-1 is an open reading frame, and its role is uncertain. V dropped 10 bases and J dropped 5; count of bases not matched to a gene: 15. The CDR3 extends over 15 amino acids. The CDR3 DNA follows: TGCGCCAACCCTAGGACAGGGCTTATTCCATATGGCTACACCTTC. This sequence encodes CANPRTGLIPYGYTF.

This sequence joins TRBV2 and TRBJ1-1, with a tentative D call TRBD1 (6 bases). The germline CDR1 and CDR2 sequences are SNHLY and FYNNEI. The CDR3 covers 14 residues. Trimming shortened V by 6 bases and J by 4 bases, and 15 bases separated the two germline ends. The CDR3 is CASRLQGWGTEAFF. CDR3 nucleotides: TGTGCCAGCAGATTACAGGGATGGGGCACTGAAGCTTTCTTT.

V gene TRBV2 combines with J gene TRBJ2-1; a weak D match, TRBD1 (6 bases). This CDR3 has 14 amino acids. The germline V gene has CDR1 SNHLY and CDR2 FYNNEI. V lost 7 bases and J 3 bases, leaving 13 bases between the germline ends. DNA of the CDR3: TGTGCCAGCACTAGGACAGTGGACTACAATGAGCAGTTCTTC. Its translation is CASTRTVDYNEQFF.

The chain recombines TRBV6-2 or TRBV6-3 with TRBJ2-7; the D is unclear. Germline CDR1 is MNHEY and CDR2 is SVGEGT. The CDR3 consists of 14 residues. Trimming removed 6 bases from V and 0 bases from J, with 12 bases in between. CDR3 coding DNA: TGTGCCAGCAGACACGGACGGAGCTCCTACGAGCAGTACGTC. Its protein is CASRHGRSSYEQYV.

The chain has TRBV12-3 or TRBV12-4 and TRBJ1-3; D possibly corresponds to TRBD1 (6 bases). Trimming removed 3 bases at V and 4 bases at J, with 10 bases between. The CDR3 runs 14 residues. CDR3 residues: CASSFRDIGNTIYF. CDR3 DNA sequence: TGTGCCAGCAGTTTCCGGGACATAGGAAACACCATATATTTT.